This TCR beta chain was identified during a study of OX40 agonist ivuxolimab in advanced cancers. Study observations and caveats: On average, a greater number of expanded clones characterised CD8+ T cells relative to CD4+. There were also nonresponders showing low normalized T-cell clonal expansion. By week 6 at 0.1 to 3.0 mg/kg, blood CD4+ and CD8+ T cells had expanded clonally.

The CDR3 totals 14 residues. CDR1 and CDR2 (germline): SGHRS, YFSETQ. With V trimmed by 5 bases and J by 2 bases, 7 bases remained unmatched. In regard to this clone: Antigen specificity is unknown.

Assay used: immunoSEQ multiplex PCR; TCRdb lists only in-frame clones, some missing. This table holds tens of thousands of clones, roughly 90% found once. The sequence was collected from an adult with an advanced solid tumor such as melanoma, head and neck, liver or kidney cancer. This sequence joins TRBV5-1 and TRBJ2-7; the match to TRBD1 covers 7 bases. The material sequenced was CD4+ or CD8+ T cells sorted from blood, taken in a trial of the OX40 agonist ivuxolimab. CDR3 region: CASSRAGGTYEQYF. The CDR3 DNA reads as TGCGCCAGCAGTCGGGCAGGGGGAACCTACGAGCAGTACTTC. The variable domain in full, with the rest retrieved from reference TRBV5-1 and TRBJ2-7, is KAGVTQTPRYLIKTRGQQVTLSCSPISGHRSVSWYQQTPGQGLQFLFEYFSETQRNKGNFPGRFSGRQFSNSRSEMNVSTLELGDSALYLCASSRAGGTYEQYFGPGTRLTVT.